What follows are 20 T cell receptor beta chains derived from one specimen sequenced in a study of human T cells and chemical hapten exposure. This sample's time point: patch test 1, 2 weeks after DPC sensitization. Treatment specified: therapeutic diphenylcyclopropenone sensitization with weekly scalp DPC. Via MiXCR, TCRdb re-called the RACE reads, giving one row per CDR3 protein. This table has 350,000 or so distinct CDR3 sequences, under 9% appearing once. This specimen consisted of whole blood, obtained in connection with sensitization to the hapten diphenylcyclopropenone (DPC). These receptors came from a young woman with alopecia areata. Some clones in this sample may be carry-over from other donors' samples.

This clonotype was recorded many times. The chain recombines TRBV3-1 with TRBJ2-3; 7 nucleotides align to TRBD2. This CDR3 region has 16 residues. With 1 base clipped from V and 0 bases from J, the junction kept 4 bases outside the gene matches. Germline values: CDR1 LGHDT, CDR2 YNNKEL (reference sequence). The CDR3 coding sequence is TGTGCCAGCAGCCAAGGAGCGGGGTCTAGCACAGATACGCAGTATTTT. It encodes CASSQGAGSSTDTQYF.

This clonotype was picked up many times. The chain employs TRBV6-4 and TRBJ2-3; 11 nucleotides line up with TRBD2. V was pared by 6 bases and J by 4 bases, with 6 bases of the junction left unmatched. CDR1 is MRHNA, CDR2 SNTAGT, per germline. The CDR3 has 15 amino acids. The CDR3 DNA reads TGTGCCAGCAGCGGGACTAGCGGTACGTCAGATACGCAGTATTTT. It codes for CASSGTSGTSDTQYF.

CDR3 amino acids: CASSRGQGAGQPQHF. The CDR3 DNA reads TGTGCCAGCAGCCGCGGACAGGGGGCGGGTCAGCCCCAGCATTTT. V is TRBV6-2 or TRBV6-3 and J is TRBJ1-5; 11 bases fit TRBD1. V trimming: 6 bases; J trimming: 6 bases; junction bases outside the gene matches: 7. CDR3 length: 15 residues. The germline gives CDR1 MNHEY, CDR2 SVGEGT.

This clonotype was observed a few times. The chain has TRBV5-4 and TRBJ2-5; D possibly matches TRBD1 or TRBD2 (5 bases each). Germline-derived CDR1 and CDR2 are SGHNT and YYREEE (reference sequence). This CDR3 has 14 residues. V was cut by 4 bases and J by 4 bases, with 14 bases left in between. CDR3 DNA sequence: TGTGCCAGCAGCCAAGGGACCTCTATAGAGACCCAGTACTTC. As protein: CASSQGTSIETQYF.

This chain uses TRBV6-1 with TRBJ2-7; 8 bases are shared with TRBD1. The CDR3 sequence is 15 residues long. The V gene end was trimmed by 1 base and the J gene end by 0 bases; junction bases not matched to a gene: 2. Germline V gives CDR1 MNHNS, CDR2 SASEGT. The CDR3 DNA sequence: TGTGCCAGCAGTGAAGAGGACAGGGCCTCCTACGAGCAGTACTTC. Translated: CASSEEDRASYEQYF.

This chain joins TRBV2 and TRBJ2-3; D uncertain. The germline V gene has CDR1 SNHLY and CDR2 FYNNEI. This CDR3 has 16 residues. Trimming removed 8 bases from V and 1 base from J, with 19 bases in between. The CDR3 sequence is CASWTGTLRGTDTQYF. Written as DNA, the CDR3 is TGTGCCAGCTGGACCGGAACTTTAAGGGGCACAGATACGCAGTATTTT. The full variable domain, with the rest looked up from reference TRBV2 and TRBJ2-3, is EPEVTQTPSHQVTQMGQEVILRCVPISNHLYFYWYRQILGQKVEFLVSFYNNEISEKSEIFDDQFSVERPDGSNFTLKIRSTKLEDSAMYFCASWTGTLRGTDTQYFGPGTRLTVL.

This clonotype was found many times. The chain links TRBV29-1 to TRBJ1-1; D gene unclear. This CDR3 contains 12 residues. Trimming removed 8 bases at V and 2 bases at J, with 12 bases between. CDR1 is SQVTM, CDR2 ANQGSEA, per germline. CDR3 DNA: TGCAGCTTCAGGACGGTTAACACTGAAGCTTTCTTT. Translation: CSFRTVNTEAFF.

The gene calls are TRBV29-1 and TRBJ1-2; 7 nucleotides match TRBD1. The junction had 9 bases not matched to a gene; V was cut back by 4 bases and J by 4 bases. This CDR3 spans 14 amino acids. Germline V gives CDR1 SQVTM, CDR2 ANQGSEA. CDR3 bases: TGCAGCGTTGGCCAACAGGGGTTCGGCTATGGCTACACCTTC. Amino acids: CSVGQQGFGYGYTF. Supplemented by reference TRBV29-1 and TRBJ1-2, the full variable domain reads SAVISQKPSRDICQRGTSLTIQCQVDSQVTMMFWYRQQPGQSLTLIATANQGSEATYESGFVIDKFPISRPNLTFSTLTVSNMSPEDSSIYLCSVGQQGFGYGYTFGSGTRLTVV.

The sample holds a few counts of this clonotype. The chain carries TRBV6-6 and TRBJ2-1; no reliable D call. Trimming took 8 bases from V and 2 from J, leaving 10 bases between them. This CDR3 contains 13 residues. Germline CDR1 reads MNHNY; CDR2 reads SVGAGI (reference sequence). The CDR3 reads CASCRVPYNEQFF. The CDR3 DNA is TGTGCCAGCTGTAGGGTCCCCTACAATGAGCAGTTCTTC.

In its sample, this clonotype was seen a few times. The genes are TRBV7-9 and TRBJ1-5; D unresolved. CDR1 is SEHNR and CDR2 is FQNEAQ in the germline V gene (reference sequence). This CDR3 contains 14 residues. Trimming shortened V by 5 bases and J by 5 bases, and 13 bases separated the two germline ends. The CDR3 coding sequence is TGTGCCAGCAGCCCCCTTAAATACGATCAGCCCCAGCATTTT. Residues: CASSPLKYDQPQHF.

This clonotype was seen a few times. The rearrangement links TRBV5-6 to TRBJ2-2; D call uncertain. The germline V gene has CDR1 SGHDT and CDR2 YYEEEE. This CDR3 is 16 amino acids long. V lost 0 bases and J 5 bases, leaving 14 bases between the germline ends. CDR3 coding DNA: TGTGCCAGCAGCTTGGTTGAGGCTCTCGGAACCGGGGAGCTGTTTTTT. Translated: CASSLVEALGTGELFF.

CDR3 DNA sequence: TGTGCCATCAGTGGCCAGAGCTCCTACGAGCAGTACTTC. It specifies CAISGQSSYEQYF. The chain has TRBV10-3 and TRBJ2-7; D call uncertain. CDR3 size: 13 residues. In germline, CDR1 is ENHRY, CDR2 SYGVKD. Trimming cost V 4 bases and J 0 bases, with 7 bases left between them.

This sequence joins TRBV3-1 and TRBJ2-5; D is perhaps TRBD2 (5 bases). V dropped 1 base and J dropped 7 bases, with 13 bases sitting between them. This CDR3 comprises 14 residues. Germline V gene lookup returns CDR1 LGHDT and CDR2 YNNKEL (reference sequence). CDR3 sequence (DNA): TGTGCCAGCAGCCAAGTAAACCCTCGGGGGACCCAGTACTTC. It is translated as CASSQVNPRGTQYF.

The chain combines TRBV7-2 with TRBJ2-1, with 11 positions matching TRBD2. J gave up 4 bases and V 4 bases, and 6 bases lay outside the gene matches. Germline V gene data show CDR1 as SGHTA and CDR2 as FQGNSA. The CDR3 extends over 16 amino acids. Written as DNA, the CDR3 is TGTGCCAGCAGCTCGACTCTAGCGGGGGGTTACAATGAGCAGTTCTTC. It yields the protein CASSSTLAGGYNEQFF.

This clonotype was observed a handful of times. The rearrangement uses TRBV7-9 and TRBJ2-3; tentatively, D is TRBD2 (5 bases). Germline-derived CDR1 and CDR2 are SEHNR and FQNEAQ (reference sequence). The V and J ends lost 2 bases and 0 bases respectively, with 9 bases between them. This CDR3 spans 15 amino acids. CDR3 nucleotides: TGTGCCAGCAGCTTACAAGGACTTAGCACAGATACGCAGTATTTT. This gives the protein CASSLQGLSTDTQYF.

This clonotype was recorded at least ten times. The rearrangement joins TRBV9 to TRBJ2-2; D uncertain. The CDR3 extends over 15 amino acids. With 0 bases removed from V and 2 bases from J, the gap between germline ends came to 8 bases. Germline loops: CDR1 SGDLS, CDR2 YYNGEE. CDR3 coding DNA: TGTGCCAGCAGCGTAGTTCCAGGAAACACCGGGGAGCTGTTTTTT. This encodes CASSVVPGNTGELFF.

The CDR3 DNA follows: TGTGCCAGCAGCCCGCTAATCTCCGGGACTAGGGGAGATACGCAGTATTTT. Translating gives CASSPLISGTRGDTQYF. The V and J genes are TRBV11-2 and TRBJ2-3; TRBD2 agrees at 8 bases. V lost 5 bases and J lost 5; bases outside the gene matches: 15. The CDR3 consists of 17 residues. The V gene's germline CDR1 is SGHAT and CDR2 FQNNGV.

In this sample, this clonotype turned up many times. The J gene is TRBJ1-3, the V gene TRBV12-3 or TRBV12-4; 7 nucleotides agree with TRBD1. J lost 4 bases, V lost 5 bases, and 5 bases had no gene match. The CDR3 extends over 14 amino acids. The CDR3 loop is CASSPRGAGNTIYF. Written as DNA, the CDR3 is TGTGCCAGCAGTCCCAGGGGGGCAGGAAACACCATATATTTT.

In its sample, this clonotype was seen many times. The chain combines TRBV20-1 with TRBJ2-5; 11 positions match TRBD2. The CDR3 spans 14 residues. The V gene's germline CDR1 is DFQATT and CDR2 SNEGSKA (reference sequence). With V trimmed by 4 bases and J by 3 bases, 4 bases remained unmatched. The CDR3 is CSATTSGGKETQYF. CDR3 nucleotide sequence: TGCAGTGCTACCACTAGCGGGGGTAAAGAGACCCAGTACTTC.

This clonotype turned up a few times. The CDR3 region has the DNA TGTGCCAGCAGTTTCTGGTCGGATATTGTCAGCTCCTACAATGAGCAGTTCTTC. Translating it yields CASSFWSDIVSSYNEQFF. The chain recombines TRBV12-3 or TRBV12-4 with TRBJ2-1; D gene ambiguous. Trimming took off 3 bases at V and 0 bases at J, with 18 bases between the two ends. The CDR3 runs 18 residues.